The 6 T cell receptor beta chains below come from one sample, sequenced in a study of T cell changes during pregnancy in multiple sclerosis. Here immunoSEQ multiplex PCR was the method, and the copy in TCRdb shows in-frame clones only, minus some. The table has some 94,000 clones, more than 90% seen once. The sample consisted of peripheral blood, taken in the first trimester of pregnancy. The source is a female donor with multiple sclerosis, enrolled in a pregnancy study.

V and J are TRBV6-5 and TRBJ1-2; 10 positions match TRBD1. The CDR3 runs 14 residues. Germline loops: CDR1 MNHEY, CDR2 SVGAGI. The V segment lost 7 bases and the J segment 2 bases; nucleotides outside the gene matches: 4. The CDR3: CASKDRGKNYGYTF. CDR3 in DNA: TGTGCCAGCAAGGACAGGGGGAAGAACTATGGCTACACCTTC.

The chain has TRBV27 and TRBJ2-2; TRBD1 agrees at 8 bases. V trimming: 8 bases; J trimming: 6 bases; junction bases outside the gene matches: 8. CDR3 length: 14 amino acids. The germline CDR1 and CDR2 sequences are MNHEY and SMNVEV (reference sequence). The CDR3 protein is CASRTGSWAGELFF. DNA for the CDR3: TGTGCCAGCCGGACAGGGTCCTGGGCCGGGGAGCTGTTTTTT.

This clone appeared a single time. This rearrangement joins TRBV7-9 to TRBJ2-5; 8 nucleotides line up with TRBD1. The germline V gene has CDR1 SEHNR and CDR2 FQNEAQ (reference sequence). The J segment lost 6 bases and the V segment lost 7 bases, leaving 1 base of the junction unmatched. This CDR3 region has 11 residues. The CDR3 loop is CASTGGKTQYF. CDR3 coding DNA: TGTGCCAGCACAGGGGGCAAGACCCAGTACTTC.

V and J are TRBV2 and TRBJ1-5; 8 nucleotides line up with TRBD1. The CDR3 is 14 amino acids. CDR1 is SNHLY and CDR2 is FYNNEI in the germline V gene. Unmatched junction bases numbered 4, after V lost 5 bases and J lost 4 bases. CDR3 sequence reads: CASSRQGINQPQHF. CDR3 DNA sequence: TGTGCCAGCAGTCGACAGGGGATTAATCAGCCCCAGCATTTT.

The chain carries TRBV5-1 and TRBJ1-1; D perhaps matches TRBD1 (5 bases). Trimming left V 2 bases short and J 0 bases short, with 8 bases between. This CDR3 contains 14 residues. Germline values: CDR1 SGHRS, CDR2 YFSETQ. CDR3 bases: TGCGCCAGCAGCTTCGGGGGGATGAACACTGAAGCTTTCTTT. It codes for CASSFGGMNTEAFF.

CDR3 region: CASSLQAVTDTQYF. In nucleotides, the CDR3 is TGCGCCAGCAGCTTACAGGCAGTCACAGATACGCAGTATTTT. The chain employs TRBV5-1 and TRBJ2-3; weak D call: TRBD1 (5 bases). The germline V gene encodes CDR1 SGHRS and CDR2 YFSETQ. Trimming took off 2 bases at V and 2 bases at J, with 9 bases between the two ends. The CDR3 spans 14 residues.